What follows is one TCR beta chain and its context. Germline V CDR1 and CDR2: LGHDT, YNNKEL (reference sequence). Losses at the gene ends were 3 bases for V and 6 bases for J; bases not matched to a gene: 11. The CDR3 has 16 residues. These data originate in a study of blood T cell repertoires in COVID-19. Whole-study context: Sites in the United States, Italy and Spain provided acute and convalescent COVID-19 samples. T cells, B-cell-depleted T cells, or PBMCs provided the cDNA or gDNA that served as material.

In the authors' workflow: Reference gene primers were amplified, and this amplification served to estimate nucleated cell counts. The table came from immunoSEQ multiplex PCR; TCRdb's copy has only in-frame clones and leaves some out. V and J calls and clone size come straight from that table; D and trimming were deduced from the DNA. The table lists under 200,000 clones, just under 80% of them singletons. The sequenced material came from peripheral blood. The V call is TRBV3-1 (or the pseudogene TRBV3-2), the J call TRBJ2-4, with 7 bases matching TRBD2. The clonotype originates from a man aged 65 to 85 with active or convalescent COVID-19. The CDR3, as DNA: TGTGCCAGCAGCCAGCGTCTGGGGGACTACACAAACATTCAGTACTTC. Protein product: CASSQRLGDYTNIQYF.